This TCR beta chain appears in the sequencing data of a study of blood T cells in healthy people across ages. The study's findings and limits: Age brought a roughly linear fall in TCR beta diversity measured per million T cells.

Through a sample-barcoded 5' primer and a J-beta primer mix, a second PCR was run for roughly 7 to 12 cycles. A template-switch adaptor containing 12 random nucleotides labeled each cDNA molecule. TCRdb ran MiXCR on the 5' RACE reads and lists one entry per CDR3 protein. This sample carries about 940,000 distinct CDR3 sequences, roughly 48% of them seen once, and the ten largest clones take about an eighth. Of note for this clonotype: Its antigen is not known.

For every donor, a draw yielded around 10 milliliters of peripheral blood. There were at least 5 micrograms of total RNA extracted from every sample. The source material was blood. The TCR was taken from a young man in good health.

The CDR3 DNA sequence: TGTGCCAGCAGCTTAGTGGCAGGTCTTACTAATGAAAAACTGTTTTTT. This gives the protein CASSLVAGLTNEKLFF. This chain uses TRBV7-9 with TRBJ1-4; D uncertain. V lost 1 base and J lost 2, with 11 bases in between. The CDR3 is 16 amino acids. CDR1 SEHNR and CDR2 FQNEAQ come from the germline V gene (reference sequence).